The clone carrying this T cell receptor (beta chain) has more than one count but fewer than ten. Its specificity is unknown. Reverse transcription of all isolated RNA meant that expressed TCRB transcripts were sequenced. Read counts averaged about 3.57 million for samples of naive, central memory and regulatory T cells. Here immunoSEQ multiplex PCR was the method, and the copy in TCRdb shows in-frame clones only, minus some. The sample carries a few hundred thousand clones, 8% to 10% recorded once. Blood was drawn once from each donor into heparinised tubes. The draws averaged approximately 120 mL. This record comes from a study of beta chain features in type 1 diabetes. General study points: A definitive answer on HLA type influencing TCRB rearrangement was not reached here. Patients with Type 1 diabetes showed moderately but significantly shorter TCRB CDR3s in all four CD4+ subsets.

Germline V gene lookup returns CDR1 SGHRS and CDR2 YFSETQ. V was pared by 0 bases and J by 4 bases, with 11 bases between. The CDR3 extends over 15 amino acids. What was sequenced was central memory CD4+ T cells from blood. The chain couples TRBV5-1 to TRBJ1-5; no definite D call. This clonotype was sampled from a young man with type 1 diabetes. The CDR3 sequence is CASSLVSGLNQPQHF. CDR3 bases: TGCGCCAGCAGCTTGGTGTCAGGCTTGAATCAGCCCCAGCATTTT. The full variable domain, with the rest looked up from reference TRBV5-1 and TRBJ1-5, is KAGVTQTPRYLIKTRGQQVTLSCSPISGHRSVSWYQQTPGQGLQFLFEYFSETQRNKGNFPGRFSGRQFSNSRSEMNVSTLELGDSALYLCASSLVSGLNQPQHFGDGTRLSIL.